This passage covers 20 T cell receptor beta chains from one sample sequenced in a study of T cells in women clearing cervical HPV infection. TCRdb's table, derived via immunoSEQ multiplex PCR, lists solely in-frame clones and lacks some. The ten most abundant clones cover 0.98% of a sample with under 50,000 clones. The sample was blood buffy coat. The receptors shown here come from a woman between 18 and 70 years old with a cervical HPV16 infection that either progressed to CIN3+ or cleared (not recorded which).

As regards this clone: The read comes to an end 3 residues before the CDR3 does, leaving the germline J gene to fill in the end. The chain carries TRBV29-1 and TRBJ2-1; TRBD1 might be the D (6 bases). Germline V CDR1 and CDR2: SQVTM, ANQGSEA. The CDR3 has 13 amino acids. V dropped 6 bases and J dropped 4 bases, with 13 bases sitting between them. Partial CDR3 DNA: TGCAGCGTCACCAGGACAGCTTACAATGAG. Its translation is CSVTRTAYNE. In full, the CDR3 reads CSVTRTAYNEQFF.

Worth noting for this clone: The read is 3 residues too short to cover the CDR3 end, so that end is filled in from the germline J gene. The V and J genes are TRBV30 and TRBJ1-4, with D unclear. Germline values: CDR1 GTSNPN, CDR2 SVGIG (reference sequence). The CDR3 runs to 13 residues. V was cut by 0 bases and J by 4 bases, with 6 bases left in between. CDR3 DNA, as far as it was read: TGTGCCTGGAGTGTACGGTTTAATGAAAAA. Amino acid sequence: CAWSVRFNEK. From start to end, the CDR3 is CAWSVRFNEKLFF.

Points on this clone: The read ends 3 residues early relative to the CDR3; the germline J gene fills the gap. The rearrangement uses TRBV10-2 and TRBJ1-6; D might be TRBD1 (5 bases). Germline V gene data show CDR1 as WSHSY and CDR2 as SAAADI. CDR3 size: 14 residues. V lost 4 bases, J lost 4 bases, and 8 bases lay in between. CDR3 DNA, as far as it was read: TGCGCCAGCAGTGCGACAGCGTATAATTCACCC. Translating gives CASSATAYNSP. The CDR3 in its entirety is CASSATAYNSPLHF.

CDR3 residues: CASTRDRDQPQHF. The sequenced part of the CDR3 DNA is TGTGCCAGCACCCGGGACAGGGACCAGCCC. The chain recombines TRBV7-9 with TRBJ1-5; 9 positions agree with TRBD1. The sequenced fragment ends 3 residues before the CDR3 boundary, so the rest is inferred from the germline J gene. CDR3 length: 13 residues. CDR1 and CDR2 from the germline V gene are SEHNR and FQNEAQ (reference sequence). V was clipped by 7 bases and J by 7 bases; unmatched bases: 5.

A note on this clone: The CDR3 is cut off 3 residues early in the read; its end comes from the germline J gene. The chain links TRBV5-1 to TRBJ2-1, with 8 bases lining up with TRBD1. The V and J ends lost 4 bases and 7 bases, in that order; junction bases with no gene match: 7. Germline V gives CDR1 SGHRS, CDR2 YFSETQ. The CDR3 length is 14 residues. Incomplete CDR3 DNA: TGCGCCAGCAGCAACGGACAGGGCGGGAATGAG. This encodes CASSNGQGGNE. The complete CDR3 reads CASSNGQGGNEQFF. The full variable domain, in which reference TRBV5-1 and TRBJ2-1 provide the parts outside the CDR3, is KAGVTQTPRYLIKTRGQQVTLSCSPISGHRSVSWYQQTPGQGLQFLFEYFSETQRNKGNFPGRFSGRQFSNSRSEMNVSTLELGDSALYLCASSNGQGGNEQFFGPGTRLTVL.

For this clone: With the read ending 3 residues before the CDR3 end, the germline J gene is used to fill in that end. The rearrangement joins TRBV18 to TRBJ2-1; 10 positions match TRBD2. CDR3 length: 16 residues. CDR1 is KGHSH and CDR2 is LQKENI in the germline V gene. The junction had 7 bases not matched to a gene; V was cut back by 3 bases and J by 5 bases. CDR3: CASSPISSGGHNEQFF. The part of the CDR3 DNA that was read is TGTGCCAGCTCACCGATTTCTAGCGGGGGCCACAATGAG.

Turning to this clone: The read ends 3 residues shy of where the CDR3 ends; the end is completed using the germline J gene. This rearrangement joins TRBV20-1 to TRBJ2-7; TRBD1 is a possible D gene (5 bases). With 5 bases removed from V and 1 base from J, the gap between germline ends came to 18 bases. The CDR3 has 15 residues. Germline V CDR1 and CDR2: DFQATT, SNEGSKA (reference sequence). Incomplete CDR3 DNA: TGCAGTGCTTTTCTCTCAGGGTTTCCATCCTACGAG. It codes for CSAFLSGFPSYE. The full CDR3 protein reads CSAFLSGFPSYEQYF.

Details on this clone: The CDR3 goes on 3 residues after the read ends, and that part is filled in from the germline J gene. The chain carries TRBV5-1 and TRBJ1-1, with 7 positions matching TRBD1. V was clipped by 3 bases and J by 3 bases; unmatched bases: 14. The CDR3 extends over 17 amino acids. Germline lookup yields CDR1 SGHRS and CDR2 YFSETQ. The CDR3 sequence is CASSSSWTGRGDTEAFF. CDR3 DNA (partial): TGCGCCAGCAGCTCTTCCTGGACAGGCCGCGGGGACACTGAA.

To note about this clone: The read falls 3 residues short of the CDR3 end, and the missing part is taken from the germline J gene. The rearrangement links TRBV18 to TRBJ1-2, with a weak D call TRBD1 (6 bases). The germline gives CDR1 KGHSH, CDR2 LQKENI. The CDR3 contains 16 residues. CDR3 DNA, as far as it was read: TGTGCCAGCCGAAGAGATGGGGGGGCTAGCACAGATACC. Protein: CASRRDGGASTDT. The whole CDR3 reads CASRRDGGASTDTYTF.

About this clone: The DNA ends 3 residues before the CDR3 does, and the rest of the CDR3 is filled in from the germline J gene. The V call is TRBV18, the J call TRBJ1-2, with 10 positions matching TRBD1. The CDR3 covers 14 residues. Looked up from germline, CDR1 is KGHSH and CDR2 is LQKENI. CDR3: CASSTTGTGDHYTF. The DNA read from the CDR3 is TGTGCCAGCTCAACCACCGGGACAGGGGATCAC.

Notes on this clone: The DNA ends 3 residues before the CDR3 does, and the rest of the CDR3 is filled in from the germline J gene. V and J are TRBV5-4 and TRBJ2-7; 14 positions match TRBD2. The CDR3 loop spans 16 amino acids. In germline, CDR1 is SGHNT, CDR2 YYREEE (reference sequence). The V and J ends lost 4 bases and 6 bases, in that order; junction bases with no gene match: 9. The CDR3 loop is CASSGGLAGVLGEQYF. The DNA read from the CDR3 is TGTGCCAGCAGCGGGGGACTAGCGGGGGTTTTAGGCGAG. The entire variable domain, with the rest obtained from reference TRBV5-4 and TRBJ2-7, is as follows: ETGVTQSPTHLIKTRGQQVTLRCSSQSGHNTVSWYQQALGQGPQFIFQYYREEENGRGNFPPRFSGLQFPNYSSELNVNALELDDSALYLCASSGGLAGVLGEQYFGPGTRLTVT.

To note about this clone: The read ends 3 residues early relative to the CDR3; the germline J gene fills the gap. This chain links TRBV19 with TRBJ1-5; 9 nucleotides line up with TRBD1. Germline CDR1 reads LNHDA; CDR2 reads SQIVND (reference sequence). This CDR3 has 15 residues. The junction had 0 bases not matched to a gene; V was cut back by 3 bases and J by 0 bases. Incomplete CDR3 DNA: TGTGCCAGTAGTATGGACAGGGGTAGCAATCAGCCC. This encodes CASSMDRGSNQP. The complete CDR3 reads CASSMDRGSNQPQHF. Full variable domain (missing parts from reference TRBV19 and TRBJ1-5): DGGITQSPKYLFRKEGQNVTLSCEQNLNHDAMYWYRQDPGQGLRLIYYSQIVNDFQKGDIAEGYSVSREKKESFPLTVTSAQKNPTAFYLCASSMDRGSNQPQHFGDGTRLSIL.

As concerns this clone: The read comes to an end 3 residues before the CDR3 does, leaving the germline J gene to fill in the end. The chain employs TRBV18 and TRBJ1-4; 10 bases fit TRBD1. CDR3 length: 14 residues. Germline V CDR1 and CDR2: KGHSH, LQKENI. This CDR3 reads CASSPGTGVHLLFF. Incomplete CDR3 DNA: TGTGCCAGCTCACCTGGGACAGGGGTACACCTA.

Turning to this clone: Read coverage stops 3 residues before the CDR3 terminus; the germline J gene supplies the remainder. The genes are TRBV7-9 and TRBJ2-3, with 7 bases aligning to TRBD1. Germline CDR1 and CDR2: SEHNR and FQNEAQ (reference sequence). The CDR3 is 15 residues long. The CDR3 reads CASSLAKTGPETQYF. The sequenced part of the CDR3 DNA is TGTGCCAGCAGCTTAGCCAAGACAGGGCCTGAGACG.

The CDR3: CASSLAGPGDEKLFF. CDR3 DNA (partial): TGTGCCAGCAGCTTGGCAGGGCCCGGAGACGAAAAA. The chain joins TRBV5-4 to TRBJ1-4, with a tentative D call TRBD1 (5 bases). The read ends 3 residues before the CDR3 terminus; that terminus is restored from the germline J gene. V dropped 0 bases and J dropped 8 bases, with 14 bases sitting between them. CDR3 size: 15 residues. The germline V gene encodes CDR1 SGHNT and CDR2 YYREEE (reference sequence). The whole variable domain, filled in from reference TRBV5-4 and TRBJ1-4, reads ETGVTQSPTHLIKTRGQQVTLRCSSQSGHNTVSWYQQALGQGPQFIFQYYREEENGRGNFPPRFSGLQFPNYSSELNVNALELDDSALYLCASSLAGPGDEKLFFGSGTQLSVL.

As regards this clone: The read gets to within 3 residues of the CDR3 end, and the germline J gene fills in the rest. This chain joins TRBV9 and TRBJ2-7; TRBD2 agrees at 7 bases. V was pared by 1 base and J by 1 base, with 5 bases of the junction left unmatched. There are 15 residues in the CDR3. In germline, CDR1 is SGDLS, CDR2 YYNGEE. The CDR3 reads CASSVSGTSSYEQYF. CDR3 bases read: TGTGCCAGCAGCGTAAGCGGGACGTCGTCCTACGAG. The entire variable domain, with the rest obtained from reference TRBV9 and TRBJ2-7, is as follows: DSGVTQTPKHLITATGQRVTLRCSPRSGDLSVYWYQQSLDQGLQFLIQYYNGEERAKGNILERFSAQQFPDLHSELNLSSLELGDSALYFCASSVSGTSSYEQYFGPGTRLTVT.

Comments on this clone: The read ends 3 residues before the CDR3 terminus; that terminus is restored from the germline J gene. The V gene is TRBV5-4, the J gene TRBJ2-1, with 7 bases fitting TRBD1. Germline V gene lookup returns CDR1 SGHNT and CDR2 YYREEE (reference sequence). The V gene end was trimmed by 3 bases and the J gene end by 0 bases; junction bases not matched to a gene: 6. The CDR3 has 16 residues. CDR3 in amino acids: CASSSSTGSSYNEQFF. Partial CDR3 DNA: TGTGCCAGCAGCTCGTCGACAGGGAGCTCCTACAATGAG.

As regards this clone: The read ends 3 residues shy of where the CDR3 ends; the end is completed using the germline J gene. V is TRBV13 and J is TRBJ1-1; no firm D call. Between the trimmed V and J ends, which lost 5 bases and 1 base, there was a span of 11 bases. CDR3 length: 14 amino acids. Germline V CDR1 and CDR2: PRHDT, FYEKMQ (reference sequence). CDR3 region: CASSAGRQNTEAFF. Incomplete CDR3 DNA: TGTGCCAGCAGCGCGGGTCGACAGAACACTGAA.

With respect to this clone: Read sequence stops 3 residues before the CDR3 end, and the germline J gene provides the missing end. The chain is built from TRBV20-1 and TRBJ2-4, with D possibly TRBD2 on 6 matching bases. Per germline, CDR1 DFQATT and CDR2 SNEGSKA (reference sequence). CDR3 size: 16 residues. The V gene lost 0 bases and the J gene lost 0 bases, with 12 bases spanning the gap. CDR3: CSARDIKGLAKNIQYF. CDR3 DNA, as far as it was read: TGCAGTGCTAGAGATATAAAGGGACTAGCCAAAAACATT.

Concerning this clone: The CDR3 end falls 3 residues outside the read, so it is completed with the germline J gene. The rearrangement joins TRBV2 to TRBJ1-5, with 7 nucleotides matching TRBD1. The CDR3 totals 13 residues. V gave up 8 bases and J gave up 4 bases; unmatched junction bases: 5. Per germline, CDR1 SNHLY and CDR2 FYNNEI. The sequenced part of the CDR3 DNA is TGTGCCAGCCAGGGGGTATGGAATCAGCCC. Translating it yields CASQGVWNQP. The entire CDR3 is CASQGVWNQPQHF.